This T cell receptor beta chain was sequenced for a study of CD8 T cells in Susac syndrome. RNA amounts of roughly 0.45 to 1 ug underwent reverse transcription with random hexamers. TCRdb re-called the immunoSEQ multiplex PCR reads with MiXCR, one entry per CDR3 protein. The sample shows roughly 160,000 distinct CDR3 sequences, around 96% of them seen only once. The sequence was collected from a human donor in good health. The sample comprised CD4+ T cells from PBMCs.

This chain's CDR3 is CASTTGGGASYNEQFF. Here the CDR3 DNA reads TGTGCCAGCACAACTGGGGGGGGTGCTTCCTACAATGAGCAGTTCTTC. This chain uses TRBV12-3 or TRBV12-4 with TRBJ2-1; TRBD2 matches at 7 bases. The V and J ends lost 7 bases and 1 base, in that order; junction bases with no gene match: 10. The CDR3 runs 16 residues.